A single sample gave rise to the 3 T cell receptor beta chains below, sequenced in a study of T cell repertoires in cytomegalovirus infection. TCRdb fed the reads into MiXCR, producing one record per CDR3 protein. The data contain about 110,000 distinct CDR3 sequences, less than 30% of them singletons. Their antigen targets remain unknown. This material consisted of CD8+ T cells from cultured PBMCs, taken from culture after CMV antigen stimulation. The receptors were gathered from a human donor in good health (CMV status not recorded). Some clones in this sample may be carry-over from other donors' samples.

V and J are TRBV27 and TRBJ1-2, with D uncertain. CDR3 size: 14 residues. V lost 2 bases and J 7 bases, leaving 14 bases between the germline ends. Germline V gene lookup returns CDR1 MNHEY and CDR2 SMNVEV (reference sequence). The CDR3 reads CASSLSRQTRGYTF. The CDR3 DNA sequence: TGTGCCAGCAGTTTAAGTCGGCAGACCCGTGGCTACACCTTC.

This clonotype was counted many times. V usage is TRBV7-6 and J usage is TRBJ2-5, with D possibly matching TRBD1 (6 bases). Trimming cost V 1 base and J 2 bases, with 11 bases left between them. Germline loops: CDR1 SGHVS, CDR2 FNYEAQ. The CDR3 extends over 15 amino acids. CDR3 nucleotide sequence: TGTGCCAGCAGCTTAGGATGGACAGAGCAAGAGACCCAGTACTTC. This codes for CASSLGWTEQETQYF.

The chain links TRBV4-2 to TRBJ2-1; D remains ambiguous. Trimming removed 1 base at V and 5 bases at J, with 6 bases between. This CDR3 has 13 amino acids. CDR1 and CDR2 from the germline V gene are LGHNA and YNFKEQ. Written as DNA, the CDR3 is TGTGCCAGCAGCCAAGGCAGCCACAATGAGCAGTTCTTC. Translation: CASSQGSHNEQFF.